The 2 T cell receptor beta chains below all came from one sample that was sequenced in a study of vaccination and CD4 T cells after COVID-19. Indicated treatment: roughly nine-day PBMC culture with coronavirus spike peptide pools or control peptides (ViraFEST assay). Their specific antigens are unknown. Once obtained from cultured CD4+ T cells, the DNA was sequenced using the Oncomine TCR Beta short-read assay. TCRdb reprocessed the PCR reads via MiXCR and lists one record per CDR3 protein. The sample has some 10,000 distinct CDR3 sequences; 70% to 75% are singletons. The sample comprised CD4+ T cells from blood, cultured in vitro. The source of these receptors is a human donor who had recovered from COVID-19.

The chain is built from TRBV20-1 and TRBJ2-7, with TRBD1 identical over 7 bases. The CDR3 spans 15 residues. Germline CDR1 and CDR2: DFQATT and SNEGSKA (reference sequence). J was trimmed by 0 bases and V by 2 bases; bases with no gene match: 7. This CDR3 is CSARSLDRSSYEQYF. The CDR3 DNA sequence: TGCAGTGCTAGATCTCTGGACAGGAGCTCCTACGAGCAGTACTTC.

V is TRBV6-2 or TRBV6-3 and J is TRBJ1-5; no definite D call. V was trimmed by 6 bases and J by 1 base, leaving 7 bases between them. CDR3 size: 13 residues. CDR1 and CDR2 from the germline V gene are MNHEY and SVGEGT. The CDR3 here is CASRPDSNQPQHF. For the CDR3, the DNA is TGTGCCAGCAGACCCGACAGCAATCAGCCCCAGCATTTT.